The rows below give T cell receptor beta chains drawn from one sample of a study of blood T cells in healthy people across ages. TCRdb reprocessed the 5' RACE reads via MiXCR and lists one record per CDR3 protein. The table records around 780,000 distinct CDR3 sequences, 20% to 30% of them present only once. Another study also made use of these data, one on T cells of mothers and their children.

Sequencing input: blood. The receptor set was obtained from a boy between 10 and 17 years old in good health. Each CDR3 is given with its conserved first and last residue. A D gene is named only where the DNA matches it firmly. The size entry is marked missing in some rows and otherwise reads once, few, many or a size class.

cdr3_nt cdr3_aa j_call d_call clone_size v_call
TGCGCCAGCAGCTTGGCCGAAGACGGCCCTAATTCACCCCTCCACTTT CASSLAEDGPNSPLHF TRBJ1-6 . . TRBV5-1
TGTGCCAGCAGCCAAGATAGAGATGGGGCATCTGGGGCCAACGTCCTGACTTTC CASSQDRDGASGANVLTF TRBJ2-6 . . TRBV14
TGTGCCAGCAGTTTAGGGGAGCATGGCTACACCTTC CASSLGEHGYTF TRBJ1-2 . few TRBV28
TGTGCCAGCAGCTTATCGATCGATGAGCAGTTCTTC CASSLSIDEQFF TRBJ2-1 . many TRBV7-9
TGTGCCAGCAGCCCGGGACTGAGTATCTACGAGCAGTACTTC CASSPGLSIYEQYF TRBJ2-7 . few TRBV5-5
TGTGCCATCCAACTAACGGGGGACTATGGCTACACCTTC CAIQLTGDYGYTF TRBJ1-2 . few TRBV10-3
TGTGCCAGCAGCTTAGTCGGAGCGGGGGTAGAGACCCAGTACTTC CASSLVGAGVETQYF TRBJ2-5 TRBD2 . TRBV7-3
TGCAGTGCTCCACAGGGGATATCCGAAAAACTGTTTTTT CSAPQGISEKLFF TRBJ1-4 TRBD1 few TRBV20-1
TGTGCCAGCAGCCCACCCCTCTTTGACAGAAGCCACGAGCAGTACTTC CASSPPLFDRSHEQYF TRBJ2-7 . few TRBV5-5
TGTGCCAGCAGTGATTATAGGTGGGGGGGGGATAGTTCCTACAATGAGCAGTTCTTC CASSDYRWGGDSSYNEQFF TRBJ2-1 TRBD2 . TRBV25-1
TGTGCCAGCAGCTTAGAACTTACGGGGAACTACGAGCAGTACTTC CASSLELTGNYEQYF TRBJ2-7 . . TRBV11-2
TGCAGCATCCGACAGGGGTTTCAAGAGACCCAGTACTTC CSIRQGFQETQYF TRBJ2-5 TRBD1 . TRBV29-1
TGTGCCAGCAGGCAACAGGGGGAAGGGGCCTATGGCTACACCTTC CASRQQGEGAYGYTF TRBJ1-2 TRBD1 few TRBV12-3/TRBV12-4
TGTGCCACCAGTCGGCGAGGACAGGGCAGCTCCTACGAGCAGTACTTC CATSRRGQGSSYEQYF TRBJ2-7 TRBD1 . TRBV24-1
TGTGCCAGCAGAATGGACAGGGCCATCAATCAGCCCCAGCATTTT CASRMDRAINQPQHF TRBJ1-5 TRBD1 . TRBV12-3/TRBV12-4
TGTGCCAGCAGCCAGAGCGGGGAGCTGTTTTTT CASSQSGELFF TRBJ2-2 . few TRBV3-1
TGTGCCAGCAGCCAAGGAGGACAGGGGGGGGATACGCAGTATTTT CASSQGGQGGDTQYF TRBJ2-3 TRBD1 . TRBV14
TGTGCCAGCAGCTCAGAGCCGCGGGACCCCTACCGCTCCTACGAGCAGTACTTC CASSSEPRDPYRSYEQYF TRBJ2-7 . . TRBV7-3
TGTGCTAGTGGTTTGGTACTAGGGGCCTCCGGGAACACTGAAGCTTTCTTT CASGLVLGASGNTEAFF TRBJ1-1 . few TRBV12-5
TGCAGTGCTCCTACAGGGGGTGAGCAGTTCTTC CSAPTGGEQFF TRBJ2-1 TRBD1 . TRBV20-1
TGCAGCGTTGATGTAGCTGGGGCCAACGTCCTGACTTTC CSVDVAGANVLTF TRBJ2-6 . few TRBV29-1
TGTGCCAGCAGCTTAGCATCGTTGGCTAGCCAAGAGACCCAGTACTTC CASSLASLASQETQYF TRBJ2-5 . . TRBV7-2
TGTGCCAGCAGCTTAGTAAGGGGCGGAACCGGGGAGCTGTTTTTT CASSLVRGGTGELFF TRBJ2-2 . . TRBV7-8
TGCGCCAGCAGAGGAAGGGTTGAGAGCTCACCCCTCCACTTT CASRGRVESSPLHF TRBJ1-6 . few TRBV4-1
TGTGCCAGCACTACTACGGACAGCTACGAGCAGTACTTC CASTTTDSYEQYF TRBJ2-7 . . TRBV2
TGTGCCAGCAGCTTGGCCTGGGCAGCGGCAGGCGAAAACATTCAGTACTTC CASSLAWAAAGENIQYF TRBJ2-4 . . TRBV5-6
TGTGCCAGCTCACCTAGGTACACGAACACTGAAGCTTTCTTT CASSPRYTNTEAFF TRBJ1-1 . . TRBV18
TGTGCCAGCAGTGAAGCGGGCAGGCGGAATGAGCAGTTCTTC CASSEAGRRNEQFF TRBJ2-1 . . TRBV6-1
TGTGCCAGCAGGGGGACAGGGGGAGGCACCTACGAGCAGTACTTC CASRGTGGGTYEQYF TRBJ2-7 TRBD1 once TRBV6-6
TGTGCCACCAGTGATTTTTGGAGGGGGCAGGGCAATCAGCCCCAGCATTTT CATSDFWRGQGNQPQHF TRBJ1-5 TRBD1 many TRBV24-1
TGCGCCAGCAGACCTGGCGGGGAAAACACCGGGGAGCTGTTTTTT CASRPGGENTGELFF TRBJ2-2 . . TRBV5-1
TGTGCCAGCAGCTTAACAGAACGGGGGGGCCTTTATGAGCAGTTCTTC CASSLTERGGLYEQFF TRBJ2-1 TRBD2 few TRBV7-8
TGCAGTGCTAGAGATCGATTAGCCCAAAGCACAGATACGCAGTATTTT CSARDRLAQSTDTQYF TRBJ2-3 . few TRBV20-1
TGTGCCAGCAGCCCCTGGAGGGGGCTCAGAGAGACCCAGTACTTC CASSPWRGLRETQYF TRBJ2-5 . . TRBV7-2
TGTGCCAGCAGTTTGAGGGGGCTCCAAGAGACCCAGTACTTC CASSLRGLQETQYF TRBJ2-5 TRBD1 many TRBV12-3/TRBV12-4
TGTGCCAGCAGCTACGGGACAGGGGTAGAGACCCAGTACTTC CASSYGTGVETQYF TRBJ2-5 TRBD1 . TRBV11-2
TGCGCCAGCAGCCCACACACAGCCGGGGAGCTGTTTTTT CASSPHTAGELFF TRBJ2-2 . few TRBV5-1
TGTGCCAGCAGTCCCCGACAGGGGTCAGCCAAAAACATTCAGTACTTC CASSPRQGSAKNIQYF TRBJ2-4 TRBD1 . TRBV28
TGCGCCAGCAGCTTGGGGGGACAGAGAAATGAGCAGTTCTTC CASSLGGQRNEQFF TRBJ2-1 TRBD1 . TRBV5-1
TGTGCCAGCAGCGTAGCCCCGACTAGCGCGGATACGCAGTATTTT CASSVAPTSADTQYF TRBJ2-3 TRBD2 . TRBV9
TGCAGTGCCACGATCCCGACTAGCCCCGGTGGAGATACGCAGTATTTT CSATIPTSPGGDTQYF TRBJ2-3 TRBD2 . TRBV20-1
TGTGCCAGCAGCTCCCTACTCAGGGACCGGGACACTGAAGCTTTCTTT CASSSLLRDRDTEAFF TRBJ1-1 . . TRBV7-9
TGTGCCAGCAGCGTCGGAGGATCGGCCAAAAACATTCAGTACTTC CASSVGGSAKNIQYF TRBJ2-4 . . TRBV7-3
TGTGCCAGCAGCCCCCCCGGGGGCAGTAATTCACCCCTCCACTTT CASSPPGGSNSPLHF TRBJ1-6 . few TRBV21-1
TGTGCCAGCAGCCCGGGGCAGACAACTAATGAAAAACTGTTTTTT CASSPGQTTNEKLFF TRBJ1-4 . . TRBV9
TGTGCCAGCAGCTTAGTCCGGGAGGAGCAGTACTTC CASSLVREEQYF TRBJ2-7 . . TRBV7-2
TGTGCCAGCAGCCCACTGACAGCCCCCTATGGCTACACCTTC CASSPLTAPYGYTF TRBJ1-2 . . TRBV6-5
TGCAGTGCTAGTCAACTAGCGGGGGGTTCAGTCCGGGAGCAGTTCTTC CSASQLAGGSVREQFF TRBJ2-1 TRBD2 few TRBV20-1
TGTGCCAGCAGCGACAGGGAAGGAGAAAAACTGTTTTTT CASSDREGEKLFF TRBJ1-4 TRBD1 . TRBV6-1
TGTACCAGCAGCTTAGCCCTAGCTTACAACGAGCAGTTCTTC CTSSLALAYNEQFF TRBJ2-1 . . TRBV11-2
TGTGCCAGCAGCGTCGAGAGGGACAGGGGGACAGATACGCAGTATTTT CASSVERDRGTDTQYF TRBJ2-3 TRBD1 . TRBV9
TGTACCACCGGTAGGGGTGACACTGAAGCTTTCTTT CTTGRGDTEAFF TRBJ1-1 . once TRBV6-5
TGCAGTGCTCCTGGACTTGCTAGGGGCTACAATGAGCAGTTCTTC CSAPGLARGYNEQFF TRBJ2-1 . few TRBV20-1
TGTGCCAGCAGTGATAGGGCGGTAGGGGGAAACACCATATATTTT CASSDRAVGGNTIYF TRBJ1-3 . few TRBV12-3/TRBV12-4
TGTGCCAGCAGCTTAAGTCGGGCAGGGACTATGCGTTTC CASSLSRAGTMRF TRBJ1-2 . few TRBV7-9
TGCGCCAGCAGCCAATCAGGGGGCGATGAGCAGTTCTTC CASSQSGGDEQFF TRBJ2-1 TRBD1 . TRBV4-1
TGTGCCAGCAGCTTAGTGAGGGAGAACACTGAAGCTTTCTTT CASSLVRENTEAFF TRBJ1-1 . . TRBV7-2
TGCGCCAGCAGCTCCTTCGTTGCGGGCGAGAGCTCCTACAATGAGCAGTTCTTC CASSSFVAGESSYNEQFF TRBJ2-1 . . TRBV5-1
TGTGCCAGCAGCCTAGCATCCGGGGCGCCCGAGACCCAGTACTTC CASSLASGAPETQYF TRBJ2-5 . . TRBV11-2